This T cell receptor (beta chain) was captured by sequencing in a study of CD8+ T cells in alopecia areata. Treatment denoted: oral pan-JAK inhibitor, 5-10 mg twice daily. cDNA prepared by RNA extraction and subsequent reverse transcription served as the template for sequencing. Using immunoSEQ multiplex PCR, the repertoire was profiled, and TCRdb retains in-frame clones only, with some absent. The sample contains approximately 150,000 clones, 86% of which appear only once. After removal of 4 bases from V and 2 bases from J, the junction contained 2 bases not matched to a gene. Looked up from germline, CDR1 is MGHRA and CDR2 is YSYEKL. The CDR3 length is 15 residues.

The sample here was CD8+ T cells sorted from blood, taken at week 4, from a patient treated with tofacitinib. This receptor was taken from a human donor with alopecia areata. The gene calls are TRBV4-1 and TRBJ2-3; 11 bases fit TRBD2. Here the CDR3 DNA reads TGCGCCAGCAGCCTTAGCGGGAGGGCCACAGATACGCAGTATTTT. It is translated as CASSLSGRATDTQYF.